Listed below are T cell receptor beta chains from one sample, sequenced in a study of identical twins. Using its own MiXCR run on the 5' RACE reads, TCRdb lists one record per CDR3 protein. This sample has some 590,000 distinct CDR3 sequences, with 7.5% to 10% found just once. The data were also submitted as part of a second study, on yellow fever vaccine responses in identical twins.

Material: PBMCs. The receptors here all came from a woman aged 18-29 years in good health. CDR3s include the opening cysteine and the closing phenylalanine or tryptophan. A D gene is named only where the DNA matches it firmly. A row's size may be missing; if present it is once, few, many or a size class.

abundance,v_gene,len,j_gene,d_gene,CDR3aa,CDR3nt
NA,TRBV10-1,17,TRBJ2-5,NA,CAKREASYPPLQETQYF,TGCGCCAAAAGGGAGGCTAGCTACCCACCCCTCCAAGAGACCCAGTACTTC
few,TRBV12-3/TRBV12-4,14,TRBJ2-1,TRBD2,CASIWAGGNGEQFF,TGTGCCAGCATATGGGCGGGAGGTAATGGTGAGCAGTTCTTC
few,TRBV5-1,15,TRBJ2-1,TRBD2,CASSFGTSEVNEQFF,TGCGCCAGCAGCTTTGGGACTAGCGAGGTCAATGAGCAGTTCTTC
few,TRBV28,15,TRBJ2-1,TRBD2,CASRTIAGSYNEQFF,TGTGCCAGCAGGACTATAGCGGGATCCTACAATGAGCAGTTCTTC
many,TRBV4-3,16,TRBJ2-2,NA,CASSQDSPTSGGELFF,TGCGCCAGCAGCCAAGATTCGCCGACCTCGGGCGGGGAGCTGTTTTTT
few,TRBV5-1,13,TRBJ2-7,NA,CASSGTAAVEQYF,TGCGCCAGCTCCGGGACGGCGGCGGTCGAGCAGTACTTC
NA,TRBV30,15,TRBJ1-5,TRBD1,CAWSGTTGGPQPQHF,TGTGCCTGGAGCGGAACTACAGGGGGCCCTCAGCCCCAGCATTTT
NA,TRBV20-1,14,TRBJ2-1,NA,CSARGLGADNEQFF,TGCAGTGCCAGAGGTTTGGGGGCCGACAATGAGCAGTTCTTC
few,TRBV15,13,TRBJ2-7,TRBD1,CATSTRQGHEQYF,TGTGCCACCAGCACCAGACAGGGCCACGAGCAGTACTTC
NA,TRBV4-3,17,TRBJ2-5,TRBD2,CASSQDTAGGPLETQYF,TGCGCCAGCAGCCAAGATACCGCGGGAGGGCCGTTAGAGACCCAGTACTTC
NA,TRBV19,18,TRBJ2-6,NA,CASSPLRDTTGGANVLTF,TGTGCCAGTAGTCCCCTCCGGGACACCACGGGGGGGGCCAACGTCCTGACTTTC
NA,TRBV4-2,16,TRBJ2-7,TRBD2,CASSLLTTGGSYEQYF,TGTGCCAGCAGCCTTTTAACAACGGGGGGATCCTACGAGCAGTACTTC
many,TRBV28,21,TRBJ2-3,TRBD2,CASSFHQPPSTSGTPKDTQYF,TGTGCCAGCAGTTTCCATCAACCCCCATCGACTAGCGGGACTCCTAAGGATACGCAGTATTTT
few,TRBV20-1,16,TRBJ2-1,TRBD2,CSARAFSGEAYNEQFF,TGCAGTGCTAGGGCTTTTAGCGGGGAGGCCTACAATGAGCAGTTCTTC
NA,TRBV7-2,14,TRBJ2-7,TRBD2,CASSSGLAGDEQYF,TGTGCCAGCAGCTCAGGACTAGCGGGGGACGAGCAGTACTTC
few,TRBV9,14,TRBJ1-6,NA,CASSVAAYNSPLHF,TGTGCCAGCAGCGTAGCCGCCTATAATTCACCCCTCCACTTT
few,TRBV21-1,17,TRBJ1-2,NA,CASSKVSGSGCCYGYTF,TGTGCCAGCAGCAAAGTTTCGGGGAGCGGGTGTTGCTATGGCTACACCTTC
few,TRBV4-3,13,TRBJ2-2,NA,CASSQDITGELFF,TGCGCCAGCAGCCAAGATATTACCGGGGAGCTGTTTTTT
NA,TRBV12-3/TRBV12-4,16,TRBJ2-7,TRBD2,CASSRLGLALPYEQYF,TGTGCCAGCAGTCGCCTGGGACTAGCACTTCCCTACGAGCAGTACTTC
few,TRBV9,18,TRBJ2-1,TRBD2,CASSVEWLAGGLVNEQFF,TGTGCCAGCAGCGTAGAATGGCTAGCGGGGGGGCTAGTGAATGAGCAGTTCTTC
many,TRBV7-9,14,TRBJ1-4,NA,CASSTRPGNEKLFF,TGTGCCAGCAGCACCCGCCCAGGGAATGAAAAACTGTTTTTT
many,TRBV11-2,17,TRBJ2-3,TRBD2,CASSPPLGGLGTDTQYF,TGTGCCAGCAGCCCCCCCCTGGGGGGGTTGGGCACAGATACGCAGTATTTT
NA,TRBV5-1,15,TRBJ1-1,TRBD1,CASSRWTGGGTEAFF,TGCGCCAGCAGCCGCTGGACAGGGGGAGGCACTGAAGCTTTCTTT
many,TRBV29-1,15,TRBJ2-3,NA,CSVEGHSGSTDTQYF,TGCAGCGTTGAGGGTCATTCGGGGAGCACAGATACGCAGTATTTT
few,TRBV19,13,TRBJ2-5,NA,CASSIATWETQYF,TGTGCCAGTAGTATAGCGACCTGGGAGACCCAGTACTTC
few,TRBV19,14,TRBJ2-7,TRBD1,CATSWRTGGNEQYF,TGTGCCACCAGCTGGCGGACAGGGGGCAACGAGCAGTACTTC
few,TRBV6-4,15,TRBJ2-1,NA,CASSASDIGSNEQFF,TGTGCCAGCAGTGCCTCGGACATAGGGAGCAATGAGCAGTTCTTC
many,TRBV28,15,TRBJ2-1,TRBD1,CASRTGTGSWNEQFF,TGTGCCAGCAGAACCGGGACAGGGAGTTGGAATGAGCAGTTCTTC
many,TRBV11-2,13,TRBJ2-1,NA,CASSPVGGNEQFF,TGTGCCAGCAGCCCCGTCGGGGGCAATGAGCAGTTCTTC
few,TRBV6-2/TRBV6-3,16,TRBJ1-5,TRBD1,CASSYPTGWGNQPQHF,TGTGCCAGCAGTTACCCGACAGGGTGGGGCAATCAGCCCCAGCATTTT
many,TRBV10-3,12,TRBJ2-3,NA,CAISGDTDTQYF,TGTGCCATCAGTGGAGACACAGATACGCAGTATTTT
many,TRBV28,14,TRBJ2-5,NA,CASSPLGGKETQYF,TGTGCCAGCAGTCCCCTCGGAGGGAAGGAGACCCAGTACTTC
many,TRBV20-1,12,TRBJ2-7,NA,CSASPVRGEQYF,TGCAGTGCTAGTCCCGTTCGAGGCGAGCAGTACTTC
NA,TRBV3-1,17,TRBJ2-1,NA,CASSQDRVGSSYNEQFF,TGTGCCAGCAGCCAAGATCGGGTCGGAAGCTCCTACAATGAGCAGTTCTTC
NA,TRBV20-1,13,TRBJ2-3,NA,CSARGASTDTQYF,TGCAGTGCCCGGGGGGCAAGCACAGATACGCAGTATTTT
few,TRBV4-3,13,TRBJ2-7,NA,CASSLRLGHEQYF,TGCGCCAGCAGCCTACGACTGGGCCACGAGCAGTACTTC
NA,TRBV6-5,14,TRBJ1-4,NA,CASSYHTDAEKLFF,TGTGCCAGCAGTTACCATACAGATGCCGAAAAACTGTTTTTT
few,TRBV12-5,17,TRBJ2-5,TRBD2,CASGLGLAGGPGETQYF,TGTGCTAGTGGCCTCGGACTAGCGGGGGGGCCAGGGGAGACCCAGTACTTC
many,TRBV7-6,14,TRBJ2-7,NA,CASSVGDGAYEQYF,TGTGCCAGCAGCGTAGGGGATGGGGCCTACGAGCAGTACTTC
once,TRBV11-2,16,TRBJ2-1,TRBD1,CASSHPVRGLYNEQFF,TGTGCCAGCAGCCACCCTGTGAGGGGGCTTTACAATGAGCAGTTCTTC
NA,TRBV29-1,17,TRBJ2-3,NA,CSVEDRGEGGGTYTQYF,TGCAGCGTTGAAGACAGGGGTGAGGGCGGGGGTACTTATACGCAGTATTTT
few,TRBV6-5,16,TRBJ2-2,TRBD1,CASSYGTGRLPGELFF,TGTGCCAGCAGTTACGGGACAGGGCGACTTCCCGGGGAGCTGTTTTTT
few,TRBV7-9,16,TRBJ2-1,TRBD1,CASSRRTGGEYNEQFF,TGTGCCAGCAGCCGCCGGACAGGGGGCGAGTACAATGAGCAGTTCTTC
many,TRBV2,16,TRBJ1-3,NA,CASSEFGVLSGNTIYF,TGTGCCAGCAGTGAATTTGGGGTACTCTCTGGAAACACCATATATTTT
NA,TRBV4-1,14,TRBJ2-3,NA,CASSHQTASDTQYF,TGCGCCAGCAGCCACCAGACGGCTTCAGATACGCAGTATTTT
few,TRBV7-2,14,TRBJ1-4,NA,CASRKGRFNEKLFF,TGTGCCAGCAGGAAGGGACGGTTTAATGAAAAACTGTTTTTT
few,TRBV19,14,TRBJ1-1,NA,CASSLPLVAAEAFF,TGTGCCAGTAGTCTCCCCTTAGTGGCGGCAGAAGCTTTCTTT
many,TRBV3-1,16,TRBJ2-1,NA,CASSRTGALRNNEQFF,TGTGCCAGCAGCCGAACGGGGGCGCTTAGGAACAATGAGCAGTTCTTC
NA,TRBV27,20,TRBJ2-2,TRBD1,CASSFFPGTEGSVRAGELFF,TGTGCCAGCAGTTTTTTTCCCGGGACAGAGGGGTCAGTGCGCGCCGGGGAGCTGTTTTTT
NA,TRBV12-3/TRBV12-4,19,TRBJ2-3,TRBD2,CTSRPGTGKLAGNTDTQYF,TGTACCAGCAGACCAGGGACGGGGAAACTAGCGGGGAATACAGATACGCAGTATTTT
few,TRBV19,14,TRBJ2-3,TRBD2,CASSIVAGADTQYF,TGTGCCAGTAGTATAGTAGCGGGGGCAGATACGCAGTATTTT
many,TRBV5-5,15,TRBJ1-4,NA,CASSLVGSTNEKLFF,TGTGCCAGCAGCTTGGTCGGGTCAACTAATGAAAAACTGTTTTTT
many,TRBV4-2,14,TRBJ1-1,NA,CASSTPPGRTEAFF,TGTGCCAGCAGCACGCCCCCAGGGAGGACTGAAGCTTTCTTT